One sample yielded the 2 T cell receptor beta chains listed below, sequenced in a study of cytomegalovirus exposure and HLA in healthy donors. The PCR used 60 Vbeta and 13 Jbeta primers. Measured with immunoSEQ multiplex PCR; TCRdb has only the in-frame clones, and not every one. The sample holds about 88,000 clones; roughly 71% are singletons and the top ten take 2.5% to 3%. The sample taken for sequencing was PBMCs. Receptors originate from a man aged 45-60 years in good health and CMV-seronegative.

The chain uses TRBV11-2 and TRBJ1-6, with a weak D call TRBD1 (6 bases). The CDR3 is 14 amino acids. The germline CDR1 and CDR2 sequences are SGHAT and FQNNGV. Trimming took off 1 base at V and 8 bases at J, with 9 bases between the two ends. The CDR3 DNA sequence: TGTGCCAGCAGCTTAGGGGGGCGAGATTCACCCCTCCACTTT. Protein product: CASSLGGRDSPLHF.

CDR3 in amino acids: CASSPSGGEQPQHF. Written as DNA, the CDR3 is TGTGCCAGCTCACCCTCAGGGGGCGAACAGCCCCAGCATTTT. The rearrangement joins TRBV18 to TRBJ1-5; TRBD1 agrees at 8 bases. V shed 3 bases, J shed 7 bases, and the junction held 5 bases outside the gene matches. Germline CDR1 and CDR2: KGHSH and LQKENI. CDR3 length: 14 amino acids.